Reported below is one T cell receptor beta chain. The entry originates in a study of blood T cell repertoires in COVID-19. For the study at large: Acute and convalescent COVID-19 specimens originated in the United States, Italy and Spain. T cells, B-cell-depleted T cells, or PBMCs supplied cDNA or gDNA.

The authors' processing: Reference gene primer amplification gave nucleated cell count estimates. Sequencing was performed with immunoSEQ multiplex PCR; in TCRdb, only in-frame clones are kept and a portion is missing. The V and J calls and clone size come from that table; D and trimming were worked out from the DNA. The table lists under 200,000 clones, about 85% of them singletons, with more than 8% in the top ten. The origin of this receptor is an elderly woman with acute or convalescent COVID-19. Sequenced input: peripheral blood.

The CDR3 here is CASGGSGHNEQFF. CDR3 coding DNA: TGTGCCAGCGGGGGGAGCGGACACAATGAGCAGTTCTTC. The V call is TRBV6-4, the J call TRBJ2-1, with D tentatively TRBD2 (6 bases). Deletions cut 8 bases from V and 5 bases from J, with 13 bases between. CDR3 length: 13 amino acids. Germline CDR1 MRHNA, CDR2 SNTAGT.